This entry lists 10 T cell receptor beta chains sequenced from one sample in a study of identical twins (dated by TCRdb to 2016 to 2017). Library prep was done by 5' RACE. Sequenced on an Illumina HiSeq 2000. The public reads were reprocessed in TCRdb via fastp at Q25 and MiXCR, keeping in-frame beta chains. Entries that share a CDR3 protein sequence are merged under the most common genes and DNA. This sample is represented by 420,000 or so distinct CDR3 sequences; around 18% of them were singletons. About 12% of the sample is taken by the ten largest. What was sequenced was naive T cells sorted from blood. In light of the paper, this sample's cell subset or site label describes: cells isolated with a human naive T-cell isolation kit. The source is a man in his fifties in good health.

The chain links TRBV12-5 to TRBJ1-1, with 7 positions matching TRBD1. After removal of 7 bases from V and 6 bases from J, the junction contained 5 bases not matched to a gene. The CDR3 loop spans 12 amino acids. Looked up from germline, CDR1 is LGHNT and CDR2 is FRNRAP. In DNA form, the CDR3 reads TGTGCTAGTGCCTCCGGGACAGCTGAAGCTTTCTTT. Protein sequence: CASASGTAEAFF.

The CDR3 DNA reads as TGTGCCAGCAGCTTAAACGGCTACCAAGAGACCCAGTACTTC. Translating it yields CASSLNGYQETQYF. The chain couples TRBV7-9 to TRBJ2-5; D call uncertain. CDR1 and CDR2 (germline): SEHNR, FQNEAQ (reference sequence). V was trimmed by 2 bases and J by 0 bases, leaving 7 bases between them. The CDR3 loop spans 14 amino acids.

This clonotype came up many times. The rearrangement links TRBV7-9 to TRBJ1-5; D not certain. The CDR3 sequence is 13 residues long. Germline CDR1 and CDR2: SEHNR and FQNEAQ (reference sequence). Trimming removed 7 bases at V and 0 bases at J, with 7 bases between. CDR3 DNA: TGTGCCAGCATGAAGGATAGCAATCAGCCCCAGCATTTT. Amino acids: CASMKDSNQPQHF.

This clonotype came up many times. The chain uses TRBV12-3 or TRBV12-4 and TRBJ2-2; 9 nucleotides match TRBD2. The CDR3 is 16 residues long. Trimming cost V 2 bases and J 2 bases; bases outside gene matches: 3. CDR3 coding DNA: TGTGCCAGCAGTTTAATAGCGGGGGCTAACACCGGGGAGCTGTTTTTT. It codes for CASSLIAGANTGELFF.

This clonotype has a handful of counts. The CDR3 nucleotides read TGCAGCGTTGCTCCCTACAATGAGCAGTTCTTC. Its protein product is CSVAPYNEQFF. This chain joins TRBV29-1 and TRBJ2-1; D uncertain. CDR1 is SQVTM, CDR2 ANQGSEA, per germline. The CDR3 length is 11 residues. The V end lost 4 bases, the J end lost 2 bases, and 3 bases lay between the germline ends.

The chain uses TRBV6-1 and TRBJ2-7; unclear D gene. The length of the CDR3 is 14 residues. The germline V gene has CDR1 MNHNS and CDR2 SASEGT. With 2 bases removed from V and 0 bases from J, the gap between germline ends came to 8 bases. The CDR3 spells CASSEMVSSYEQYF. The CDR3 DNA follows: TGTGCCAGCAGTGAAATGGTGAGCTCCTACGAGCAGTACTTC.

This clonotype was observed a handful of times. The chain carries TRBV20-1 and TRBJ2-6, with D possibly being TRBD1 or TRBD2 (5 bases each). The CDR3 has 16 residues. The germline gives CDR1 DFQATT, CDR2 SNEGSKA (reference sequence). Between the trimmed V and J ends, which lost 1 base and 0 bases, there was a span of 10 bases. The CDR3 here is CSARGDASSGANVLTF. The CDR3, as DNA: TGCAGTGCTAGAGGGGACGCTAGCTCTGGGGCCAACGTCCTGACTTTC.

This clonotype was recorded a few times. The rearrangement uses TRBV2 and TRBJ1-1; the D gene is possibly TRBD1 (5 bases). V gave up 0 bases and J gave up 0 bases, with 8 bases separating them. CDR1 and CDR2 (germline): SNHLY, FYNNEI. This CDR3 region has 15 residues. The chain's CDR3 is CASSEAPGLNTEAFF. The CDR3 nucleotides read TGTGCCAGCAGTGAAGCGCCAGGGCTGAACACTGAAGCTTTCTTT. Complete variable domain (other parts from reference TRBV2 and TRBJ1-1): EPEVTQTPSHQVTQMGQEVILRCVPISNHLYFYWYRQILGQKVEFLVSFYNNEISEKSEIFDDQFSVERPDGSNFTLKIRSTKLEDSAMYFCASSEAPGLNTEAFFGQGTRLTVV.

Many counts were recorded for this clonotype. The chain joins TRBV5-4 to TRBJ1-2; a possible D gene is TRBD1 (6 bases). Germline V gene sequence: CDR1 SGHNT, CDR2 YYREEE (reference sequence). The CDR3 length is 18 residues. Trimming took off 1 base at V and 4 bases at J, with 23 bases between the two ends. The CDR3 is CASSLIAITGSRGYGYTF. The CDR3 nucleotides are TGTGCCAGCAGCTTGATCGCTATAACAGGTTCCAGGGGCTATGGCTACACCTTC.

Comments on this clonotype: A read error may produce the germline difference seen at one junction end. The genes are TRBV20-1 and TRBJ2-3; TRBD2 aligns across 8 bases. CDR1 is DFQATT and CDR2 is SNEGSKA in the germline V gene (reference sequence). This CDR3 has 15 amino acids. This CDR3 is CSAKLFGGGTVTQYF. CDR3 nucleotide sequence: TGCAGTGCTAAACTATTCGGGGGGGGCACAGTTACGCAGTATTTT.